This TCR beta chain was documented in a study of blood T cell repertoires in COVID-19. Overall study context: Samples came from the United States, Italy and Spain, spanning acute and convalescent COVID-19. From T cells, B-cell-depleted T cells, or PBMCs came the material, which was cDNA or gDNA.

Per the original data handling: Amplified reference gene primers provided the basis for estimating nucleated cell counts. Assay: immunoSEQ multiplex PCR; the TCRdb copy retains only in-frame clones and omits some. The V and J calls and clone size are taken from that table; D and trimming were inferred from the DNA. The sample has approximately 100,000 clones, approximately 82% seen once; the top ten hold 11%. The CDR3 contains 14 residues. From germline, CDR1 is MNHEY and CDR2 SMNVEV (reference sequence). Trimming took 3 bases from V and 4 from J; bases not matched to a gene: 5. Only a few counts were recorded for this clone.

The sample comprised peripheral blood. The receptor comes from a man in his 70s with active or convalescent COVID-19. The V gene is TRBV27, the J gene TRBJ2-7; 8 positions agree with TRBD2. The CDR3 sequence: CASSFDTGGYEQYF. Written as DNA, the CDR3 is TGTGCCAGCAGTTTTGATACGGGGGGGTACGAGCAGTACTTC.